The next 12 T cell receptor beta chains were all read from a single sample in a study of cytomegalovirus exposure and HLA in healthy donors (dated by TCRdb to between 2016 and 2019). The receptor library was made with the immunoSEQ multiplex PCR assay. What TCRdb holds here is the immuneACCESS table cut down to in-frame rearrangements. Part of the clones is not present; checked against another copy, under half of the missing clones reflect an unresolved V gene, and the others are unexplained. The sample table lists 200,000 to 250,000 clones, approximately 87% of them with a count of one. The top ten clonotypes cover 2.6% of the sample. Sample: PBMCs. The receptor source for this set is a man aged 18 to 30 in good health and CMV-seronegative.

The gene calls are TRBV19 and TRBJ1-5; 7 bases fit TRBD1. CDR3 length equals 16 residues. Germline V gene lookup returns CDR1 LNHDA and CDR2 SQIVND (reference sequence). The trim removed 11 bases at V and 1 base at J, leaving 14 bases unmatched. The CDR3 sequence is CAAGTVDSMSNQPQHF. CDR3 nucleotide sequence: TGTGCCGCAGGGACAGTCGATTCAATGAGCAATCAGCCCCAGCATTTT.

The chain employs TRBV6-5 and TRBJ2-2, with unresolved D. CDR3 length equals 11 residues. Trimming pared 7 bases from V and 6 bases from J, leaving 6 bases between. Germline assignment: CDR1 MNHEY and CDR2 SVGAGI. CDR3 in amino acids: CASTYAGELFF. The CDR3 DNA follows: TGTGCCAGCACCTACGCCGGGGAGCTGTTTTTT.

The genes are TRBV6-5 and TRBJ2-7; weak D call: TRBD2 (5 bases). The CDR3 runs to 16 residues. The ends were cut back, 1 base at V and 2 bases at J, with 15 bases in the middle. Per germline, CDR1 MNHEY and CDR2 SVGAGI. The CDR3 sequence: CASSYFPPADPYEQYF. Here the CDR3 DNA reads TGTGCCAGCAGTTACTTCCCTCCAGCGGACCCCTACGAGCAGTACTTC.

The V and J genes are TRBV10-3 and TRBJ2-3; tentatively, D is TRBD2 (7 bases). The CDR3 loop spans 15 amino acids. Germline-derived CDR1 and CDR2 are ENHRY and SYGVKD. Trimming stripped 6 bases from V and 0 bases from J, with 13 bases between. CDR3 in amino acids: CAIRNAGASTDTQYF. The CDR3 DNA is TGTGCCATCAGAAATGCGGGGGCTAGCACAGATACGCAGTATTTT.

The rearrangement uses TRBV4-2 and TRBJ2-7; 12 bases are shared with TRBD2. J was trimmed by 7 bases and V by 5 bases; bases with no gene match: 12. This CDR3 region has 16 residues. In germline, CDR1 is LGHNA, CDR2 YNFKEQ. The chain's CDR3 is CASSAVLAGGPVEQYF. As DNA, the CDR3 is TGTGCCAGCAGCGCCGTGCTAGCGGGAGGGCCGGTTGAGCAGTACTTC.

The sample holds one count of this clone. V and J are TRBV19 and TRBJ2-7; D is uncertain. There are 13 residues in the CDR3. Germline V gene data show CDR1 as LNHDA and CDR2 as SQIVND (reference sequence). V was trimmed by 6 bases and J by 1 base, leaving 10 bases between them. CDR3 coding DNA: TGTGCCAGTAGCCACACAGTTTCCTACGAGCAGTACTTC. Amino acid sequence: CASSHTVSYEQYF.

The DNA of the CDR3 is TGTGCCAGCAGCTTAGCGGGGATGGCGGGGAGATACGAGCAGTACTTC. It translates to CASSLAGMAGRYEQYF. The J gene is TRBJ2-7, the V gene TRBV7-2; maybe TRBD2 (6 bases). CDR1 is SGHTA, CDR2 FQGNSA, per germline. CDR3 length: 16 amino acids. Trimming pared 0 bases from V and 4 bases from J, leaving 16 bases between.

The chain is built from TRBV4-3 and TRBJ2-7, with TRBD1 matching over 8 bases. CDR1 and CDR2 from the germline V gene are LGHNA and YSLEER. V lost 4 bases, J lost 1 base, and 9 bases stayed unmatched. The CDR3 is made up of 16 amino acids. CDR3 DNA sequence: TGCGCCAGCAGCCGTGTAGGGACAGGCGGATCCTACGAGCAGTACTTC. It is translated as CASSRVGTGGSYEQYF.

V gene TRBV28 combines with J gene TRBJ2-7, with no clear D. Germline V gene lookup returns CDR1 MDHEN and CDR2 SYDVKM. V was clipped by 1 base and J by 5 bases, with 12 bases between them. The CDR3 consists of 14 residues. CDR3 sequence reads: CASSLSPELDEQYF. DNA of the CDR3: TGTGCCAGCAGTTTATCCCCTGAGTTAGACGAGCAGTACTTC.

This chain joins TRBV28 and TRBJ2-5, with a possible D match to TRBD2 (5 bases). Trimming took 6 bases from V and 4 from J, leaving 18 bases between them. CDR3 length equals 15 residues. The germline V gene has CDR1 MDHEN and CDR2 SYDVKM. CDR3 in amino acids: CASRGLDRAGETQYF. In nucleotides, the CDR3 is TGTGCCAGCAGGGGCCTAGACCGGGCGGGAGAGACCCAGTACTTC. The full variable domain, in which reference TRBV28 and TRBJ2-5 provide the parts outside the CDR3, is DVKVTQSSRYLVKRTGEKVFLECVQDMDHENMFWYRQDPGLGLRLIYFSYDVKMKEKGDIPEGYSVSREKKERFSLILESASTNQTSMYLCASRGLDRAGETQYFGPGTRLLVL.

This clone was seen only once. V and J are TRBV4-3 and TRBJ2-1; weak D call: TRBD1 (5 bases). V was cut by 4 bases and J by 1 base, with 14 bases left in between. The CDR3 has 16 residues. The germline V gene encodes CDR1 LGHNA and CDR2 YSLEER. The CDR3 reads CASSPRRDRSYNEQFF. Written as DNA, the CDR3 is TGCGCCAGCAGCCCACGCAGGGATCGGTCCTACAATGAGCAGTTCTTC.

The V gene is TRBV5-4, the J gene TRBJ2-3, with 10 bases matching TRBD2. Trimming removed 4 bases from V and 2 bases from J; junction bases left unmatched: 4. The CDR3 is made up of 15 amino acids. Per the germline V gene, CDR1 is SGHNT and CDR2 is YYREEE (reference sequence). The CDR3 reads CASSTSGIPTDTQYF. DNA for the CDR3: TGTGCCAGCAGCACTAGCGGGATCCCCACAGATACGCAGTATTTT.